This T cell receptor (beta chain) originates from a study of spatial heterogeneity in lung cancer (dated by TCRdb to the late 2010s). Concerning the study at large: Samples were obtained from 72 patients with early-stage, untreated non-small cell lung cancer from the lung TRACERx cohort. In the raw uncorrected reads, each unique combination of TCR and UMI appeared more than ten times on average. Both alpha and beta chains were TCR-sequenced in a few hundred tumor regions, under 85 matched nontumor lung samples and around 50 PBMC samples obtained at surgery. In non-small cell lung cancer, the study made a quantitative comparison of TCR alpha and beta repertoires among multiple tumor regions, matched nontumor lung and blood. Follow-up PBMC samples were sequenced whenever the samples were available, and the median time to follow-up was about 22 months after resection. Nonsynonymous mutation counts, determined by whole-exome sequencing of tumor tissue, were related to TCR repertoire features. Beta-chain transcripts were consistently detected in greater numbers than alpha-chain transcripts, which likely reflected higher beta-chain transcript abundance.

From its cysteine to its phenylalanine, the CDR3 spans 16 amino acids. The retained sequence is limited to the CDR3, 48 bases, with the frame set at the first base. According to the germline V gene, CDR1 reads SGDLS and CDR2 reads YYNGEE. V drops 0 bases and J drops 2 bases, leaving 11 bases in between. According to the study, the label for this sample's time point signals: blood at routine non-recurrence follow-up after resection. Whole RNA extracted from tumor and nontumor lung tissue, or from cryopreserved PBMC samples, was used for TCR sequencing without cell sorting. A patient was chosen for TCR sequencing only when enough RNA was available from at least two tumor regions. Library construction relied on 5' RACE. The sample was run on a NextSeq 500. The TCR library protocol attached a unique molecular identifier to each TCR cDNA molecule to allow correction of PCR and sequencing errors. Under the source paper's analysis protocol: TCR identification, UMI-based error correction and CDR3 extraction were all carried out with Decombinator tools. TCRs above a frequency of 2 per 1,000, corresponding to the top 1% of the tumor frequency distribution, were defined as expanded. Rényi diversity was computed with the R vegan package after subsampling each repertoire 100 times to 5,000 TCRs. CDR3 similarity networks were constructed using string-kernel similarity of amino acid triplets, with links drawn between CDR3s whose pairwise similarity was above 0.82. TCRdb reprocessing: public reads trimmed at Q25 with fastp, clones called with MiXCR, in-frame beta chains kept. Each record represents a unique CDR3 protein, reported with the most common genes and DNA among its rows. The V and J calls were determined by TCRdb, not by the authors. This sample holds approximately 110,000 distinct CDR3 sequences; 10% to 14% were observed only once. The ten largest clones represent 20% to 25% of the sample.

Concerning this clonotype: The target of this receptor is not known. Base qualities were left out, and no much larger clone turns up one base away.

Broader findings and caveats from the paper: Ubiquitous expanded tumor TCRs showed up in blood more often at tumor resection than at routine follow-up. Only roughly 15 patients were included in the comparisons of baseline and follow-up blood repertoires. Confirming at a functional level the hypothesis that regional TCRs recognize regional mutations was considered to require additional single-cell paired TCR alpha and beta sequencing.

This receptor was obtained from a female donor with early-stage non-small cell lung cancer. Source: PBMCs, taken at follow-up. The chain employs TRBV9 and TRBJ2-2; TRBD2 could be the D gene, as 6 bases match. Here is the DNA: TGTGCCAGCAGCGTAGGATATGCGGGAAACACCGGGGAGCTGTTTTTT. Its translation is CASSVGYAGNTGELFF.